A selection of T cell receptor beta chains follows, all from one sample in a study of T cell repertoires in cytomegalovirus infection. These TCRs are of unknown antigen specificity. TCRdb re-derived calls from the reads in MiXCR, one entry per CDR3 protein. The sample has just under 500,000 distinct CDR3 sequences, roughly 34% seen once. The starting material was cultured PBMCs, obtained from culture after CMV antigen stimulation. Receptors originate from a human donor in good health (CMV status not recorded). Some clones in this sample may be carry-over from other donors' samples. Both conserved end residues are part of each CDR3. Each record gives: CDR3 DNA, CDR3 protein, V gene, J gene, D gene, clone size. D genes are given only for firm matches. For some rows the clone size is stated as once, few or many, or as a class when expanded; others skip it.

cdr3_nt: TGTGCCAGCAGCCAAGGAGTACGGACTCTCCGCGATGAGCAGTTCTTC
cdr3_aa: CASSQGVRTLRDEQFF
v_call: TRBV4-2
j_call: TRBJ2-1
d_call: -
clone_size: few

cdr3_nt: TGTGCCAGCAGCCTCTCTGACTCCCGGAGGGGTGAGCAGTTCTTC
cdr3_aa: CASSLSDSRRGEQFF
v_call: TRBV7-2
j_call: TRBJ2-1
d_call: -
clone_size: few

cdr3_nt: TGTGCCAGCAGCTCTGGCTTACTATCGGCAAATGAGCAGTTCTTC
cdr3_aa: CASSSGLLSANEQFF
v_call: TRBV11-1
j_call: TRBJ2-1
d_call: -
clone_size: -

cdr3_nt: TGTGCCAGCAGCCAAGCCGGGACAGATAATTCACCCCTCCACTTT
cdr3_aa: CASSQAGTDNSPLHF
v_call: TRBV3-1
j_call: TRBJ1-6
d_call: TRBD1
clone_size: few

cdr3_nt: TGTGCCAGCAGCTTAGACAGGACGGGGACAGATACGCAGTATTTT
cdr3_aa: CASSLDRTGTDTQYF
v_call: TRBV7-6
j_call: TRBJ2-3
d_call: -
clone_size: -

cdr3_nt: TGTGCCATCAGTGGACAGACCTATGGCTACACCTTC
cdr3_aa: CAISGQTYGYTF
v_call: TRBV10-3
j_call: TRBJ1-2
d_call: -
clone_size: once

cdr3_nt: TGTGCCAGCACCCTACTTGGAGTAGCGGGATTCGCCGGGGAGCTGTTTTTT
cdr3_aa: CASTLLGVAGFAGELFF
v_call: TRBV6-1
j_call: TRBJ2-2
d_call: TRBD2
clone_size: -

cdr3_nt: TGTGCCAGCAGCCGTCCCGGGACTAGCGGGAGAGCGGCAGATACGCAGTATTTT
cdr3_aa: CASSRPGTSGRAADTQYF
v_call: TRBV7-8
j_call: TRBJ2-3
d_call: TRBD2
clone_size: -

cdr3_nt: TGTGCCAGCAGCGTAAGCCTAGCGGGGCCCCGGGAGACCCAGTACTTC
cdr3_aa: CASSVSLAGPRETQYF
v_call: TRBV14
j_call: TRBJ2-5
d_call: TRBD2
clone_size: -

cdr3_nt: TGTGCCAGCAGCGAGGGCCTAAGGCCCGGCGAGCAGTTCTTC
cdr3_aa: CASSEGLRPGEQFF
v_call: TRBV11-2
j_call: TRBJ2-1
d_call: -
clone_size: -

cdr3_nt: TGTGCCAGCTCTGACAGGGCCAATCAGCCCCAGCATTTT
cdr3_aa: CASSDRANQPQHF
v_call: TRBV19
j_call: TRBJ1-5
d_call: TRBD1
clone_size: -

cdr3_nt: TGTGCCAGCAGCCAAGGGGCAGCGGGAAAATACAATGAGCAGTTCTTC
cdr3_aa: CASSQGAAGKYNEQFF
v_call: TRBV14
j_call: TRBJ2-1
d_call: TRBD2
clone_size: -

cdr3_nt: TGTGCCAGCAGTTTACCGGGACTAGCGGGGAATGAGCAGTTCTTC
cdr3_aa: CASSLPGLAGNEQFF
v_call: TRBV28
j_call: TRBJ2-1
d_call: TRBD2
clone_size: -

cdr3_nt: TGTGCCAGCACCCCGAAGGCTAGCGGGTTCTACGAGCAGTACTTC
cdr3_aa: CASTPKASGFYEQYF
v_call: TRBV7-4
j_call: TRBJ2-7
d_call: TRBD2
clone_size: -

cdr3_nt: TGTGCCAGCACCCTCGGGGCGCAAGAGACCCAGTACTTC
cdr3_aa: CASTLGAQETQYF
v_call: TRBV5-6
j_call: TRBJ2-5
d_call: -
clone_size: -

cdr3_nt: TGCGCCAGCAGCCAGGCCCTAAGCTCCTATAATTCACCCCTCCACTTT
cdr3_aa: CASSQALSSYNSPLHF
v_call: TRBV4-3
j_call: TRBJ1-6
d_call: -
clone_size: many

cdr3_nt: TGTGCCAGCAGCCAGGGAGCGGGAGCGGCTTGGGATACGCAGTATTTT
cdr3_aa: CASSQGAGAAWDTQYF
v_call: TRBV4-2
j_call: TRBJ2-3
d_call: TRBD2
clone_size: few

cdr3_nt: TGTGCCGGCGAACAGGGTCCCCTCACAGATACGCAGTATTTT
cdr3_aa: CAGEQGPLTDTQYF
v_call: TRBV30
j_call: TRBJ2-3
d_call: -
clone_size: -

cdr3_nt: TGTGCCAGCAACAGGAAGAACACTGAAGCTTTCTTT
cdr3_aa: CASNRKNTEAFF
v_call: TRBV14
j_call: TRBJ1-1
d_call: -
clone_size: -

cdr3_nt: TGTGCCAGCAGACGACAGGGGGAAAGGATATGGAGCGGGAGGGCCACTGAGCAGTTCTTC
cdr3_aa: CASRRQGERIWSGRATEQFF
v_call: TRBV28
j_call: TRBJ2-1
d_call: -
clone_size: many

cdr3_nt: TGCAGTGCTAGGGGGCTAGTTCAGATGACCCAGTACTTC
cdr3_aa: CSARGLVQMTQYF
v_call: TRBV20-1
j_call: TRBJ2-5
d_call: -
clone_size: -

cdr3_nt: TGTGCCAGCAGCCGGACAGGGGCGAGAAACACCATATATTTT
cdr3_aa: CASSRTGARNTIYF
v_call: TRBV5-4
j_call: TRBJ1-3
d_call: TRBD1
clone_size: few

cdr3_nt: TGCGCCAGCAGCCAAGATCCTTTCGGCGAGCAGTACTTC
cdr3_aa: CASSQDPFGEQYF
v_call: TRBV4-1
j_call: TRBJ2-7
d_call: -
clone_size: few

cdr3_nt: TGTGCCAGCAGCTATAGCGGGAGTTCTGCAGATACGCAGTATTTT
cdr3_aa: CASSYSGSSADTQYF
v_call: TRBV7-2
j_call: TRBJ2-3
d_call: TRBD2
clone_size: many

cdr3_nt: TGTGCCAGCAGGAAGGACAGAGGCTCTGGAAACACCATATATTTT
cdr3_aa: CASRKDRGSGNTIYF
v_call: TRBV6-2/TRBV6-3
j_call: TRBJ1-3
d_call: -
clone_size: -

cdr3_nt: TGTGCCAGCAGCTTAAGGCGGGAGGGCCACGGGGAGCTGTTTTTT
cdr3_aa: CASSLRREGHGELFF
v_call: TRBV7-2
j_call: TRBJ2-2
d_call: TRBD2
clone_size: many

cdr3_nt: TGTGCCAGCAGCGGGGGAGAAGGCTATGGCTACACCTTC
cdr3_aa: CASSGGEGYGYTF
v_call: TRBV4-2
j_call: TRBJ1-2
d_call: -
clone_size: -

cdr3_nt: TGTGCCAGCAGTTTGTCACAGGGAGGAAACGAAAAACTGTTTTTT
cdr3_aa: CASSLSQGGNEKLFF
v_call: TRBV12-3/TRBV12-4
j_call: TRBJ1-4
d_call: -
clone_size: many

cdr3_nt: TGTGCCAGCAGCTCAAGGGCGATTGGAAACACCATATATTTT
cdr3_aa: CASSSRAIGNTIYF
v_call: TRBV12-3/TRBV12-4
j_call: TRBJ1-3
d_call: -
clone_size: -

cdr3_nt: TGTGCCAGCAGGAGGGGGGGCCAGCCCCAGCATTTT
cdr3_aa: CASRRGGQPQHF
v_call: TRBV6-2/TRBV6-3
j_call: TRBJ1-5
d_call: -
clone_size: few

cdr3_nt: TGTGCCAGCAGTTCACTAGGGACAGGGCGTTATGGCTACACCTTC
cdr3_aa: CASSSLGTGRYGYTF
v_call: TRBV28
j_call: TRBJ1-2
d_call: TRBD1
clone_size: -

cdr3_nt: TGTGCCAGCAGTGCTGACATAGGAGGGACCGGGGAGCTGTTTTTT
cdr3_aa: CASSADIGGTGELFF
v_call: TRBV6-5
j_call: TRBJ2-2
d_call: -
clone_size: once

cdr3_nt: TGCAGTGCTAGAAGGGTCGATCCCGGGGAGCTGTTTTTT
cdr3_aa: CSARRVDPGELFF
v_call: TRBV20-1
j_call: TRBJ2-2
d_call: -
clone_size: few

cdr3_nt: TGCGCCAGCAGCCAAGACGGTTTCCTCGGGACAAGCACAATCAATGAGCAGTTCTTC
cdr3_aa: CASSQDGFLGTSTINEQFF
v_call: TRBV4-1
j_call: TRBJ2-1
d_call: -
clone_size: -

cdr3_nt: TGTGCCAGCAACCGACAGGGGGGTGGCTACACCTTC
cdr3_aa: CASNRQGGGYTF
v_call: TRBV28
j_call: TRBJ1-2
d_call: TRBD1
clone_size: -

cdr3_nt: TGCGCCAGCAGCCAAGATCGGGTGGGGCTAGCGGGAGCAGATACGCAGTATTTT
cdr3_aa: CASSQDRVGLAGADTQYF
v_call: TRBV4-1
j_call: TRBJ2-3
d_call: TRBD2
clone_size: few

cdr3_nt: TGCAGTGCTAGGGATTACAGGGCGATGAACACTGAAGCTTTCTTT
cdr3_aa: CSARDYRAMNTEAFF
v_call: TRBV20-1
j_call: TRBJ1-1
d_call: -
clone_size: -

cdr3_nt: TGTGCCATCAGCAGTACGGGAGAGCAGTACTTC
cdr3_aa: CAISSTGEQYF
v_call: TRBV10-3
j_call: TRBJ2-7
d_call: -
clone_size: few

cdr3_nt: TGTGCCAGCTCACAGGGAACTAGCGGGATCTACGAGCAGTACTTC
cdr3_aa: CASSQGTSGIYEQYF
v_call: TRBV18
j_call: TRBJ2-7
d_call: TRBD2
clone_size: -

cdr3_nt: TGTGCCAGCAGCGTGGGACTAGCGGGAGGGTGGGCCGGGGAGCTGTTTTTT
cdr3_aa: CASSVGLAGGWAGELFF
v_call: TRBV12-3/TRBV12-4
j_call: TRBJ2-2
d_call: TRBD2
clone_size: few

cdr3_nt: TGCGCCAGCAGCCAAGATCTGGTCGGCCACAATGAGCAGTTCTTC
cdr3_aa: CASSQDLVGHNEQFF
v_call: TRBV4-1
j_call: TRBJ2-1
d_call: -
clone_size: -

cdr3_nt: TGTGCCACCAGTGACAATAGCGGGAGAAATGGCAATGAGCAGTTCTTC
cdr3_aa: CATSDNSGRNGNEQFF
v_call: TRBV24-1
j_call: TRBJ2-1
d_call: TRBD2
clone_size: -

cdr3_nt: TGTGCCAGCAGCATAAACACCCGCAATGAGCAGTTCTTC
cdr3_aa: CASSINTRNEQFF
v_call: TRBV7-2
j_call: TRBJ2-1
d_call: -
clone_size: few

cdr3_nt: -
cdr3_aa: CASSDFRGTNEKLFF
v_call: TRBV6-6
j_call: TRBJ1-4
d_call: -
clone_size: few

cdr3_nt: TGTGCCAGCACTCTTGGAGGGAATACGCAGTATTTT
cdr3_aa: CASTLGGNTQYF
v_call: TRBV12-3/TRBV12-4
j_call: TRBJ2-3
d_call: -
clone_size: -

cdr3_nt: TGTGCCAGCAGCTTAGCATATGACACTGAAGCTTTCTTT
cdr3_aa: CASSLAYDTEAFF
v_call: TRBV7-9
j_call: TRBJ1-1
d_call: -
clone_size: many

cdr3_nt: TGCAGTGCTAGAGGGGGTGTTGACACTGAAGCTTTCTTT
cdr3_aa: CSARGGVDTEAFF
v_call: TRBV20-1
j_call: TRBJ1-1
d_call: -
clone_size: -

cdr3_nt: TGTGCCAGTACCTCGGAAGGGACAGGGATGTACGAGCAGTACTTC
cdr3_aa: CASTSEGTGMYEQYF
v_call: TRBV19
j_call: TRBJ2-7
d_call: TRBD1
clone_size: few